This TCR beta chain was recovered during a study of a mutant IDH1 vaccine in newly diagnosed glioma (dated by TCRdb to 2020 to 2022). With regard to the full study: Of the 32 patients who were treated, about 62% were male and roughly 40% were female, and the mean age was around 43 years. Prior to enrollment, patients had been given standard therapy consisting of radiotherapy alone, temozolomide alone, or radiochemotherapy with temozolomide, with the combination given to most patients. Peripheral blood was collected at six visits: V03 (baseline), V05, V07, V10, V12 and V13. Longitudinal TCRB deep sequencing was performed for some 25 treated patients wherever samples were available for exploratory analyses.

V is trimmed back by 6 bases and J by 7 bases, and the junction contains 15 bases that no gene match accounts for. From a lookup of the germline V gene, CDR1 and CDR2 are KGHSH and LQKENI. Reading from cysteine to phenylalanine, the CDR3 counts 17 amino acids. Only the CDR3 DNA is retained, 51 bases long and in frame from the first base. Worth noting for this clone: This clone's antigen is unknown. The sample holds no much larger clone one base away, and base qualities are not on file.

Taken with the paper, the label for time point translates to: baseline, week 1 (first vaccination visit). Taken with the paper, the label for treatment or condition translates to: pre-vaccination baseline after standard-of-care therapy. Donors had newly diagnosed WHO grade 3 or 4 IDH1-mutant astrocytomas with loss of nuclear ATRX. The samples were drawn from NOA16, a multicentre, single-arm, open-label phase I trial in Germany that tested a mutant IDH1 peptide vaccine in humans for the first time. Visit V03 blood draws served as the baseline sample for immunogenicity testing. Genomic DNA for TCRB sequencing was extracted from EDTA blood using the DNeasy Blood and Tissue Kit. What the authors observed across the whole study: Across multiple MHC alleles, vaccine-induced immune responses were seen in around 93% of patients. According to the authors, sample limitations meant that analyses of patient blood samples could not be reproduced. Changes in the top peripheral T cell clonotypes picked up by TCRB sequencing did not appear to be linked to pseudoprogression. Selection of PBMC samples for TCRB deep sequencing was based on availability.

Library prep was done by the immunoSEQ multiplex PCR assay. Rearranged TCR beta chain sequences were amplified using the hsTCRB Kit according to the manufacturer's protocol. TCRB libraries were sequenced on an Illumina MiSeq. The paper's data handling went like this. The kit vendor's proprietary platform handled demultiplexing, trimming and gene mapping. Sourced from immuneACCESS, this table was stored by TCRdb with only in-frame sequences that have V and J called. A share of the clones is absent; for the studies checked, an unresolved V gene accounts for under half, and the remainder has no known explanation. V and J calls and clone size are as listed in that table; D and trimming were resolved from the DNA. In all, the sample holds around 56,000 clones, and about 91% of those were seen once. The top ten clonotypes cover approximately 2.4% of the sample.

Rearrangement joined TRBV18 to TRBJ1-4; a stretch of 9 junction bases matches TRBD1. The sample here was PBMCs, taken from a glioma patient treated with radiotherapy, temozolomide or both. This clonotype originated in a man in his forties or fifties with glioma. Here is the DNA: TGTGCCAGCTCTGAACAGGGGGCCCGGGGAAGGGGTGAAAAACTGTTTTTT. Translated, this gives CASSEQGARGRGEKLFF.